One and the same sample provided the 29 T cell receptor beta chains below, sequenced in a study of cytomegalovirus exposure and HLA in healthy donors. The PCR had 60 Vbeta and 13 Jbeta primers. The repertoire was sequenced with immunoSEQ multiplex PCR; TCRdb's copy has only in-frame clones and lacks some. The table includes about 170,000 clones, 76% detected once. Sequences were obtained from PBMCs. The receptors here all came from a female donor in good health and CMV-seronegative.

The V gene is TRBV6-6, the J gene TRBJ1-3, with D possibly being TRBD1 (6 bases). This CDR3 region has 16 residues. V gave up 2 bases and J gave up 0 bases, with 11 bases separating them. The germline V gene encodes CDR1 MNHNY and CDR2 SVGAGI (reference sequence). As DNA, the CDR3 is TGTGCCAGCAGTTACGAGGACAGCTACTCTGGAAACACCATATATTTT. Translating gives CASSYEDSYSGNTIYF.

The table lists this clone with a few counts. This chain connects TRBV4-3 to TRBJ2-3; 15 bases are shared with TRBD2. The CDR3 runs to 19 residues. CDR1 is LGHNA, CDR2 YSLEER, per germline. V lost 3 bases, J lost 3 bases, and 10 bases stayed unmatched. For the CDR3, the DNA is TGCGCCAGCAGCCAGGGATTCCGGACTAGCGGGAGGGGGACAGATACGCAGTATTTT. Residues: CASSQGFRTSGRGTDTQYF.

This clone was seen only once. The chain combines TRBV11-2 with TRBJ2-3; weak D call: TRBD2 (5 bases). Germline values: CDR1 SGHAT, CDR2 FQNNGV. This CDR3 region has 15 residues. Trimming removed 1 base from V and 2 bases from J, with 10 bases in between. The CDR3 sequence is CASSLAGLDTDTQYF. The CDR3 bases are TGTGCCAGCAGCTTAGCTGGACTGGACACAGATACGCAGTATTTT. The entire variable domain, with the rest obtained from reference TRBV11-2 and TRBJ2-3, is as follows: EAGVAQSPRYKIIEKRQSVAFWCNPISGHATLYWYQQILGQGPKLLIQFQNNGVVDDSQLPKDRFSAERLKGVDSTLKIQPAKLEDSAVYLCASSLAGLDTDTQYFGPGTRLTVL.

This clone was counted between two and nine times. The chain combines TRBV30 with TRBJ1-6, with D perhaps matching TRBD1 (5 bases). CDR1 and CDR2 (germline): GTSNPN, SVGIG (reference sequence). V was clipped by 8 bases and J by 6 bases, with 17 bases between them. The CDR3 runs to 14 residues. The CDR3 loop is CAGINGGGNSPLHF. CDR3 DNA sequence: TGTGCCGGAATTAACGGGGGAGGTAATTCACCCCTCCACTTT. Combining the CDR3 with reference TRBV30 and TRBJ1-6 gives the whole variable domain SQTIHQWPATLVQPVGSPLSLECTVEGTSNPNLYWYRQAAGRGLQLLFYSVGIGQISSEVPQNLSASRPQDRQFILSSKKLLLSDSGFYLCAGINGGGNSPLHFGNGTRLTVT.

The rearrangement joins TRBV29-1 to TRBJ2-5; TRBD1 agrees at 8 bases. The V segment lost 4 bases and the J segment 1 base; nucleotides outside the gene matches: 2. This CDR3 is 13 amino acids long. The germline V gene encodes CDR1 SQVTM and CDR2 ANQGSEA. The CDR3 bases are TGCAGCGTTGGGACAGGGCCCCAAGAGACCCAGTACTTC. It encodes CSVGTGPQETQYF.

The table lists this clone with a count of one. Other DNA sequences in this sample translate to the same CDR3. V usage is TRBV7-9 and J usage is TRBJ2-1, with D unresolved. This CDR3 has 14 residues. The germline V gene encodes CDR1 SEHNR and CDR2 FQNEAQ (reference sequence). V lost 2 bases to trimming and J lost 0 bases, with 5 bases between them. CDR3 amino acids: CASSLSSSYNEQFF. The CDR3 coding sequence is TGTGCCAGCAGCTTATCTAGCTCCTACAATGAGCAGTTCTTC.

The rearrangement joins TRBV11-3 to TRBJ1-5; no reliable D call. Per germline, CDR1 SGHNT and CDR2 YENEEA. The V gene lost 5 bases and the J gene lost 0 bases, with 23 bases spanning the gap. CDR3 length: 19 residues. The CDR3 DNA sequence: TGTGCCAGCAGCCGTCCCCGAGAATATAACGATATTAGCAATCAGCCCCAGCATTTT. It encodes CASSRPREYNDISNQPQHF.

The chain employs TRBV27 and TRBJ2-1; 14 bases agree with TRBD2. Losses at the gene ends were 6 bases for V and 10 bases for J; bases not matched to a gene: 17. CDR3 length: 18 amino acids. Germline lookup yields CDR1 MNHEY and CDR2 SMNVEV (reference sequence). The CDR3 spells CASSPRIRGLAGGGEQFF. CDR3 bases: TGTGCCAGCAGCCCCCGCATTAGAGGACTAGCGGGAGGTGGCGAGCAGTTCTTC.

This rearrangement joins TRBV19 to TRBJ1-3; 7 nucleotides align to TRBD1. The CDR3 totals 14 residues. Germline V gene sequence: CDR1 LNHDA, CDR2 SQIVND (reference sequence). Unmatched junction bases numbered 8, after V lost 6 bases and J lost 6 bases. This CDR3 reads CASRISGGPNTIYF. The CDR3 nucleotides read TGTGCCAGTAGAATCTCAGGGGGACCAAACACCATATATTTT.

This rearrangement joins TRBV15 to TRBJ2-2; 13 bases align to TRBD2. Germline CDR1 reads LNHNV; CDR2 reads YYDKDF (reference sequence). The CDR3 is made up of 22 amino acids. V shed 0 bases and J 2 bases; nucleotides not matched to a gene: 15. The CDR3 nucleotides read TGTGCCACCAGCAGAGATAACAGCTGGACTAGCGGGAGAGTCATCAACACCGGGGAGCTGTTTTTT. Translation gives CATSRDNSWTSGRVINTGELFF.

This sequence joins TRBV4-2 and TRBJ1-6; D is unresolved. This CDR3 region has 20 residues. V lost 1 base to trimming and J lost 4 bases, with 23 bases between them. Looked up from germline, CDR1 is LGHNA and CDR2 is YNFKEQ. In nucleotides, the CDR3 is TGTGCCAGCAGCCAAGGTCTCTCAGGCACAACCGTGGCTTATAATTCACCCCTCCACTTT. Translation: CASSQGLSGTTVAYNSPLHF.

The chain combines TRBV15 with TRBJ2-3; the match to TRBD2 covers 11 bases. V trimming: 5 bases; J trimming: 9 bases; junction bases outside the gene matches: 4. Per germline, CDR1 LNHNV and CDR2 YYDKDF (reference sequence). The CDR3 length is 13 residues. The CDR3 sequence: CATSPGTSGTQYF. The CDR3, as DNA: TGTGCCACCAGCCCCGGGACTAGCGGCACGCAGTATTTT. The full variable domain, with the rest looked up from reference TRBV15 and TRBJ2-3, is DAMVIQNPRYQVTQFGKPVTLSCSQTLNHNVMYWYQQKSSQAPKLLFHYYDKDFNNEADTPDNFQSRRPNTSFCFLDIRSPGLGDTAMYLCATSPGTSGTQYFGPGTRLTVL.

The rearrangement uses TRBV2 and TRBJ2-7; no reliable D call. The V end was cut by 7 bases, the J end by 6 bases, with 19 bases between. This CDR3 comprises 14 residues. In germline, CDR1 is SNHLY, CDR2 FYNNEI. The CDR3 here is CASISGVQTGEQYF. The CDR3 DNA reads TGTGCCAGCATCTCCGGAGTCCAAACGGGCGAGCAGTACTTC. The variable domain in full, completed from reference TRBV2 and TRBJ2-7, reads EPEVTQTPSHQVTQMGQEVILRCVPISNHLYFYWYRQILGQKVEFLVSFYNNEISEKSEIFDDQFSVERPDGSNFTLKIRSTKLEDSAMYFCASISGVQTGEQYFGPGTRLTVT.

In nucleotides, the CDR3 is TGCAGCGTTGACACAGGTTACACTGAAGCTTTCTTT. Its translation: CSVDTGYTEAFF. This chain links TRBV29-1 with TRBJ1-1; TRBD1 is a possible D gene (5 bases). Trimming stripped 3 bases from V and 3 bases from J, with 8 bases between. Germline V gene lookup returns CDR1 SQVTM and CDR2 ANQGSEA. The CDR3 is 12 residues long.

This clone was picked up many times. V gene TRBV29-1 combines with J gene TRBJ1-2, with 7 bases lining up with TRBD1. The ends lost 4 bases at V and 2 bases at J; junction bases unmatched: 7. CDR1 is SQVTM, CDR2 ANQGSEA, per germline. The CDR3 has 14 amino acids. CDR3 residues: CSVGSPGQNYGYTF. The CDR3 bases are TGCAGCGTTGGCAGTCCGGGACAGAACTATGGCTACACCTTC.

Details on this clone: At the DNA level, this CDR3 is encoded by other sequences in the same sample as well. This chain connects TRBV12-5 to TRBJ2-1; possible D gene TRBD2, 6 bases. The V gene lost 3 bases and the J gene lost 7 bases, with 16 bases spanning the gap. The CDR3 spans 15 residues. CDR1 and CDR2 from the germline V gene are LGHNT and FRNRAP. In DNA form, the CDR3 reads TGTGCTAGTGGTTTTCCCTACGGGAGTCTTAATGAGCAGTTCTTC. Translation: CASGFPYGSLNEQFF.

The CDR3 spells CASSLYHEQGNYGYTF. The CDR3 DNA sequence: TGCGCCAGCAGCCTATACCACGAACAGGGGAACTATGGCTACACCTTC. This chain joins TRBV4-3 and TRBJ1-2; 7 bases are shared with TRBD1. After removal of 4 bases from V and 2 bases from J, the junction contained 10 bases not matched to a gene. This CDR3 is built from 16 residues. Looked up from germline, CDR1 is LGHNA and CDR2 is YSLEER.

The CDR3 DNA is TGTGCCAGCAGCCAGGGGCTAAACTACGAGCAGTACTTC. Translated: CASSQGLNYEQYF. The V gene is TRBV5-4, the J gene TRBJ2-7; TRBD1 is a possible D gene (6 bases). The CDR3 runs to 13 residues. The germline gives CDR1 SGHNT, CDR2 YYREEE (reference sequence). Trimming cost V 4 bases and J 3 bases, with 11 bases left between them.

CDR3 nucleotides: TGTGCCAGCAGTTGGTCGGGCTCTGGAAACACCATATATTTT. This gives the protein CASSWSGSGNTIYF. The V call is TRBV28, the J call TRBJ1-3; D call uncertain. This CDR3 region has 14 residues. With 4 bases removed from V and 0 bases from J, the gap between germline ends came to 7 bases. The germline V gene encodes CDR1 MDHEN and CDR2 SYDVKM.

V usage is TRBV4-1 and J usage is TRBJ1-2; 7 bases line up with TRBD1. This CDR3 has 16 residues. The V and J ends lost 3 bases and 7 bases, in that order; junction bases with no gene match: 14. The germline CDR1 and CDR2 sequences are MGHRA and YSYEKL. The CDR3 DNA sequence: TGCGCCAGCAGCCATAACAGGGGCGCCGACTTTCCTGGCTACACCTTC. This encodes CASSHNRGADFPGYTF.

This clone was seen a few times. The chain uses TRBV7-9 and TRBJ1-2, with D perhaps TRBD1 (6 bases). The ends were cut back, 3 bases at V and 0 bases at J, with 11 bases in the middle. The CDR3 covers 15 residues. Germline V gene lookup returns CDR1 SEHNR and CDR2 FQNEAQ (reference sequence). In DNA form, the CDR3 reads TGTGCCAGCAGCTTGACAGGTCCTACTAACTATGGCTACACCTTC. This encodes CASSLTGPTNYGYTF.

The chain has TRBV4-3 and TRBJ2-7; TRBD2 matches at 7 bases. This CDR3 spans 15 amino acids. Germline assignment: CDR1 LGHNA and CDR2 YSLEER. The V segment lost 5 bases and the J segment 0 bases; nucleotides outside the gene matches: 7. CDR3 in amino acids: CASSSLAASSYEQYF. The CDR3 nucleotides are TGCGCCAGCAGCTCTCTAGCGGCTAGCTCCTACGAGCAGTACTTC.

This chain uses TRBV9 with TRBJ1-1, with 8 bases that match TRBD1. The CDR3 length is 13 residues. Per the germline V gene, CDR1 is SGDLS and CDR2 is YYNGEE. V lost 4 bases to trimming and J lost 11 bases; unmatched junction nucleotides: 10. CDR3 residues: CASSPDRGPNAFF. The CDR3 DNA sequence: TGTGCCAGCAGCCCCGACAGGGGCCCGAACGCTTTCTTT.

The rearrangement uses TRBV5-6 and TRBJ2-5; TRBD2 agrees at 8 bases. The CDR3 contains 18 residues. V shed 4 bases and J 3 bases; nucleotides not matched to a gene: 17. Germline lookup yields CDR1 SGHDT and CDR2 YYEEEE. As DNA, the CDR3 is TGTGCCAGCAGCCCCCGGGGGAGCGGGGGAATTTGGGAAGAGACCCAGTACTTC. Translation gives CASSPRGSGGIWEETQYF. Supplemented by reference TRBV5-6 and TRBJ2-5, the full variable domain reads DAGVTQSPTHLIKTRGQQVTLRCSPKSGHDTVSWYQQALGQGPQFIFQYYEEEERQRGNFPDRFSGHQFPNYSSELNVNALLLGDSALYLCASSPRGSGGIWEETQYFGPGTRLLVL.

The chain couples TRBV6-5 to TRBJ2-5; TRBD1 is a possible D gene (5 bases). The J call may be wrong; the DNA end is better matched by TRBJ2-7. Germline CDR1 is MNHEY and CDR2 is SVGAGI. This CDR3 has 13 residues. The CDR3 region has the DNA TGTGCCAGCAGAAGAGACAGCTCCTACGAGCAGTACTTC. Translating it yields CASRRDSSYEQYF.

This clone showed up just a few times. The J gene is TRBJ1-6, the V gene TRBV7-2; D remains unclear. The germline CDR1 and CDR2 sequences are SGHTA and FQGNSA. Trimming cost V 6 bases and J 5 bases, with 11 bases left between them. The CDR3 is 14 residues long. The CDR3 loop is CASRGSGNNSPLHF. Here the CDR3 DNA reads TGTGCCAGCAGAGGCTCCGGGAATAATTCACCCCTCCACTTT.

This clone was counted a single time. The chain is built from TRBV10-3 and TRBJ1-2; 9 nucleotides match TRBD1. Trimming cost V 6 bases and J 7 bases; bases outside gene matches: 3. CDR3 length: 12 amino acids. Germline loops: CDR1 ENHRY, CDR2 SYGVKD. CDR3 sequence (DNA): TGTGCCATCAGCACAGGGGGCGGTGGCTACACCTTC. This encodes CAISTGGGGYTF.

The V call is TRBV4-3, the J call TRBJ1-2; 7 nucleotides align to TRBD1. V was clipped by 0 bases and J by 4 bases; unmatched bases: 2. Germline assignment: CDR1 LGHNA and CDR2 YSLEER. The CDR3 extends over 14 amino acids. CDR3: CASSQERDSYGYTF. For the CDR3, the DNA is TGCGCCAGCAGCCAAGAGAGGGACAGCTATGGCTACACCTTC.

The V call is TRBV6-5, the J call TRBJ2-1; TRBD1 matches at 8 bases. Germline V gives CDR1 MNHEY, CDR2 SVGAGI. The CDR3 consists of 14 residues. V lost 2 bases and J lost 8; bases outside the gene matches: 5. The CDR3: CASSYTDRGYEQFF. Written as DNA, the CDR3 is TGTGCCAGCAGTTACACCGACAGGGGCTATGAGCAGTTCTTC.